This T cell receptor beta chain comes out of a study of early stage breast cancer tumors. Study summary: About 70% of the 16 invasive tumors were ER+, PR+ and HER2-.

Each sample had two DNA replicates, 0.5 to 0.65 ug blood or roughly 1.4 ug tissue. Profiling relied on immunoSEQ multiplex PCR, and the TCRdb table lists in-frame clones only, not all of them. Of fewer than 80,000 clones in the sample, around 80% were seen once. Points from the study as a whole: Unsorted bulk genomic DNA sequencing lacked pairing and functional marker data. Enriched TCRB sequences shared across patients were mostly commonly generated sequences.

Turning to this clone: What it binds is not known.

Germline V lookup: CDR1 LNHDA, CDR2 SQIVND (reference sequence). Trimming removed 3 bases from V and 1 base from J, with 9 bases in between. This CDR3 is 14 amino acids long. V usage is TRBV19 and J usage is TRBJ1-1; the D gene is possibly TRBD1 (5 bases). The TCR comes from a person in their forties with breast cancer. Sequencing used blood. The CDR3 protein is CASSIGAGNTEAFF. In DNA form, the CDR3 reads TGTGCCAGTAGTATTGGGGCTGGGAACACTGAAGCTTTCTTT.